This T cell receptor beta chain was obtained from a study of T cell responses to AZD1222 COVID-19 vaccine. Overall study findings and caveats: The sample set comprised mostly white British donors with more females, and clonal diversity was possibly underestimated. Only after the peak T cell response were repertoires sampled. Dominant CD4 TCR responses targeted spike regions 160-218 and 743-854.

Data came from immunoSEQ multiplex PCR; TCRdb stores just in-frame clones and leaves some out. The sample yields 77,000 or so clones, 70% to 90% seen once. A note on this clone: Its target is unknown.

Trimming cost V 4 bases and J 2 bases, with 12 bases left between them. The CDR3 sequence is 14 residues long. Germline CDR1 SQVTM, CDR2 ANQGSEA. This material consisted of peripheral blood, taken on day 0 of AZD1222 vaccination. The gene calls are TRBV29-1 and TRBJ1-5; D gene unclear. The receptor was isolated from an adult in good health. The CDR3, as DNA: TGCAGCGTTGGGGGTGATCGGGGCAATCAGCCCCAGCATTTT. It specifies CSVGGDRGNQPQHF.